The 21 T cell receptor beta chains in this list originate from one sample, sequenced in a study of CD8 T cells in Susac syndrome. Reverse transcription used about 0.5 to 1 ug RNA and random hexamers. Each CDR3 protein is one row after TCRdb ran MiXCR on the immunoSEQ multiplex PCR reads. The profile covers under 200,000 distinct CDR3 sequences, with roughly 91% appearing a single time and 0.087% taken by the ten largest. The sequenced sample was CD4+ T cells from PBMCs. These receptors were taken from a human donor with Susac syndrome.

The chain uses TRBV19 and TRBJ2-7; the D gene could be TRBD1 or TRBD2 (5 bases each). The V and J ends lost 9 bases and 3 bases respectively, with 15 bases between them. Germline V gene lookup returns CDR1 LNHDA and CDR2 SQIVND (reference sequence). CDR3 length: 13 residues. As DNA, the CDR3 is TGTGCCAGCCGGGACGGAGTCCACTACGAGCAGTACTTC. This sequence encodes CASRDGVHYEQYF.

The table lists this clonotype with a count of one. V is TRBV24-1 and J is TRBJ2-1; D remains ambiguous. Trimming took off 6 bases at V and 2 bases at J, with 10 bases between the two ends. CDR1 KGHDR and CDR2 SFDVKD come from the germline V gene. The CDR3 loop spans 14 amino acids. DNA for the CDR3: TGTGCCACCAGTTCAGATTCTACCTACAATGAGCAGTTCTTC. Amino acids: CATSSDSTYNEQFF.

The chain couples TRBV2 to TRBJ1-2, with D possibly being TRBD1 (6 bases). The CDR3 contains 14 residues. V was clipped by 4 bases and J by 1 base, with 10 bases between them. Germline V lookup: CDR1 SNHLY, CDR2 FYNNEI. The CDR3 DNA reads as TGTGCCAGCAGTGTAATGGACAGTAACTATGGCTACACCTTC. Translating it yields CASSVMDSNYGYTF.

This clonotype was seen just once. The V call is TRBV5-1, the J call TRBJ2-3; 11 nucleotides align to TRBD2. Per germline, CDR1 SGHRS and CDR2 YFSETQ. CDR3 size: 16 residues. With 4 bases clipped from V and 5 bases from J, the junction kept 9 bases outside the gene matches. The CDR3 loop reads CASSLGGLAGGDTQYF. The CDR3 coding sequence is TGCGCCAGCAGCCTCGGCGGGCTAGCGGGAGGAGATACGCAGTATTTT.

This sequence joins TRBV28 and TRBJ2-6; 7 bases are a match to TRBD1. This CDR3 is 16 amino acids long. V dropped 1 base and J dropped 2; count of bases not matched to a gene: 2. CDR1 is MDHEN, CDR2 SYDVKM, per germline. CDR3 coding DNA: TGTGCCAGCAGTTTATTAGGGGGCGCTGGGGCCAACGTCCTGACTTTC. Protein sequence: CASSLLGGAGANVLTF.

In DNA form, the CDR3 reads TGCGCCAGCAGCTTGGAACATGGGGCAAGGACTGAAGCTTTCTTT. Translating it yields CASSLEHGARTEAFF. V is TRBV5-1 and J is TRBJ1-1, with D maybe TRBD1 (5 bases). This CDR3 is 15 amino acids long. The V end was cut by 0 bases, the J end by 5 bases, with 14 bases between. Germline loops: CDR1 SGHRS, CDR2 YFSETQ. Based on the CDR3 plus reference TRBV5-1 and TRBJ1-1, the full variable domain is KAGVTQTPRYLIKTRGQQVTLSCSPISGHRSVSWYQQTPGQGLQFLFEYFSETQRNKGNFPGRFSGRQFSNSRSEMNVSTLELGDSALYLCASSLEHGARTEAFFGQGTRLTVV.

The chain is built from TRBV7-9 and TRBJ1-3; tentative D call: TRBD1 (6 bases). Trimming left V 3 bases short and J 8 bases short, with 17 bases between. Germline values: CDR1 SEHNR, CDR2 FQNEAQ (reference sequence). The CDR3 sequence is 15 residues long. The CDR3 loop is CASSFGGRDIDTIYF. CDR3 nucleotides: TGTGCCAGCAGCTTCGGGGGCAGGGATATAGACACCATATATTTT. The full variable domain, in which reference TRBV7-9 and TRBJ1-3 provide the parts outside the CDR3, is DTGVSQNPRHKITKRGQNVTFRCDPISEHNRLYWYRQTLGQGPEFLTYFQNEAQLEKSRLLSDRFSAERPKGSFSTLEIQRTEQGDSAMYLCASSFGGRDIDTIYFGEGSWLTVV.

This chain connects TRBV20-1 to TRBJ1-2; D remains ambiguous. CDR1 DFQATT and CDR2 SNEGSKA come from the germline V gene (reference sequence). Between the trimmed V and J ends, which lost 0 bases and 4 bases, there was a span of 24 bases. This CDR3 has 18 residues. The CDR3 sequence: CSARDLDMRGLSSYGYTF. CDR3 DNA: TGCAGTGCTAGAGACCTCGACATGAGAGGCCTTTCAAGCTATGGCTACACCTTC.

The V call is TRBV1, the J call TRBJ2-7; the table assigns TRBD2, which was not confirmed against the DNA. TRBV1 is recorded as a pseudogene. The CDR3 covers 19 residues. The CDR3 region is CTSSQVPQELAGGLPQQYF. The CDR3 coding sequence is TGCACCAGCAGCCAAGTCCCTCAGGAACTAGCGGGGGGCCTCCCACAGCAGTACTTC.

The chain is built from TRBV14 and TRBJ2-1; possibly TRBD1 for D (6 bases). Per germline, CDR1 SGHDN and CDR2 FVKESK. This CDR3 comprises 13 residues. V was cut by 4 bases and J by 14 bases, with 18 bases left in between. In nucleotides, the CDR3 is TGTGCCAGCAGCCCCCGTCTGGGGGCCAGCGAGTTCTTC. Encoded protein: CASSPRLGASEFF.

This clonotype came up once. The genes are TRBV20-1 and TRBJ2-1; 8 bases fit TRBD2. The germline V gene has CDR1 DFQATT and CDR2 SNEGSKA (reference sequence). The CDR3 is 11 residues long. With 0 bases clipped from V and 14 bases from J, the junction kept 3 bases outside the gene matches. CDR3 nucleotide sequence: TGCAGTGCTAGAGATCGGGAGGGCAAGTTCTTC. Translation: CSARDREGKFF.

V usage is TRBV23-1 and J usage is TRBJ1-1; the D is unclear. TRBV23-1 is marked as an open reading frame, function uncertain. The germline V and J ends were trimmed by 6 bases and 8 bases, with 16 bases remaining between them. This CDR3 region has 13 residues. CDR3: CASRARQPWEAFF. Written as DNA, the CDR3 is TGCGCCAGCAGAGCTAGACAACCCTGGGAAGCTTTCTTT.

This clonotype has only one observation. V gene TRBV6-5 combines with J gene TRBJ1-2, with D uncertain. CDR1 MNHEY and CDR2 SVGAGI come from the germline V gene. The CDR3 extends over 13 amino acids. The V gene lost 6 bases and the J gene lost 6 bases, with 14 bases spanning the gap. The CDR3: CASSPRGRDGYTF. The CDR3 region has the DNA TGTGCCAGCAGCCCTCGGGGAAGGGATGGCTACACCTTC.

The CDR3 spells CASSHLGEQFF. The CDR3 region has the DNA TGTGCCAGCAGCCATTTGGGCGAGCAGTTCTTC. The chain is built from TRBV3-1 and TRBJ2-1; D not certain. The CDR3 is 11 residues long. V was clipped by 3 bases and J by 10 bases, with 7 bases between them. Germline values: CDR1 LGHDT, CDR2 YNNKEL (reference sequence).

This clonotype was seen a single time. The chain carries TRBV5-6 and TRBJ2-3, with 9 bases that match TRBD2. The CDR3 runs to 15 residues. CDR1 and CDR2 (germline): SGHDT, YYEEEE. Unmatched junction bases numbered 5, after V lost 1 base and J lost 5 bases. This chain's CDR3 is CASSLLGLAIDTQYF. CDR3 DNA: TGTGCCAGCAGCTTGTTGGGACTAGCAATAGATACGCAGTATTTT.

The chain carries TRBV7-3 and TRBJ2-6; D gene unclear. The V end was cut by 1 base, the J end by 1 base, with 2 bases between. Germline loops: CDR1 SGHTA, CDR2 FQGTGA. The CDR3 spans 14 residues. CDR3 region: CASSLKSGANVLTF. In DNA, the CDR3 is TGTGCCAGCAGCTTAAAGTCTGGGGCCAACGTCCTGACTTTC.

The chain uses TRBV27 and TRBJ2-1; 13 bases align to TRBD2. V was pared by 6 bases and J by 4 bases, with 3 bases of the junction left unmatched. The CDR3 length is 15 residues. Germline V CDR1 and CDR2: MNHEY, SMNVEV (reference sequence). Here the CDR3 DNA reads TGTGCCAGCAGGCCGGGACTAGCGGGATACAATGAGCAGTTCTTC. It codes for CASRPGLAGYNEQFF.

CDR3 sequence (DNA): TGTGCCAGCAGCTCCCTCCCGAATCTAAGCACAGATACGCAGTATTTT. This sequence encodes CASSSLPNLSTDTQYF. The chain combines TRBV7-2 with TRBJ2-3; D gene ambiguous. The ends were cut back, 4 bases at V and 0 bases at J, with 14 bases in the middle. Germline-derived CDR1 and CDR2 are SGHTA and FQGNSA. This CDR3 contains 16 residues. Full variable domain (remainder filled in from reference TRBV7-2 and TRBJ2-3): GAGVSQSPSNKVTEKGKDVELRCDPISGHTALYWYRQSLGQGLEFLIYFQGNSAPDKSGLPSDRFSAERTGGSVSTLTIQRTQQEDSAVYLCASSSLPNLSTDTQYFGPGTRLTVL.

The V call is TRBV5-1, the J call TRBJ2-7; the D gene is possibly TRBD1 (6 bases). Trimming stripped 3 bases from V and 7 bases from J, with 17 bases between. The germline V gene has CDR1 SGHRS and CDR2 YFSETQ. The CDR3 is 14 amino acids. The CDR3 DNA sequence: TGCGCCAGCAGCTCCGATCACAGGGTAGGGGAGCAGTACTTC. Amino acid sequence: CASSSDHRVGEQYF.

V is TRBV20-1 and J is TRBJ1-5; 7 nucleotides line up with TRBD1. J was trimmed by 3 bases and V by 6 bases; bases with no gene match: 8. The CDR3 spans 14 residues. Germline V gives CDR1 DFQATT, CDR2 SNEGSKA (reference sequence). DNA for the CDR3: TGCAGTGCCCGGACAGGCGTCTTCAATCAGCCCCAGCATTTT. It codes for CSARTGVFNQPQHF.

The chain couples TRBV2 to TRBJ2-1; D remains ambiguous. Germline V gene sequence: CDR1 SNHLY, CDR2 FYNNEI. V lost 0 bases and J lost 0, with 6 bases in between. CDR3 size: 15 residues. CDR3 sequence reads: CASSEAVVSYNEQFF. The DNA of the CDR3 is TGTGCCAGCAGTGAAGCCGTGGTCTCCTACAATGAGCAGTTCTTC. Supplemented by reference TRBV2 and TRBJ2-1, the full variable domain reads EPEVTQTPSHQVTQMGQEVILRCVPISNHLYFYWYRQILGQKVEFLVSFYNNEISEKSEIFDDQFSVERPDGSNFTLKIRSTKLEDSAMYFCASSEAVVSYNEQFFGPGTRLTVL.